This T cell receptor (beta chain) stems from a study of cytomegalovirus exposure and HLA in healthy donors listed by TCRdb under 2017. Background on the whole study: According to an earlier analysis of 587 of the donors, 150 million to 200 million T cells yielded roughly 110 million unique TCR beta sequences and about 300 Gb of sequence data. Five DR-DQ haplotypes were treated as single units for association and clustering because of strong linkage in the cohort. To predict cytomegalovirus infection status, the study combined high-throughput TCR immunosequencing, statistical association of individual TCRs with disease status, and machine learning. Donor age, sex, ethnicity and CMV serostatus were compiled alongside the repertoire data. Every repertoire in the discovery cohort had been generated on one and the same sequencing platform. In an earlier analysis of 500 to 650 of the donors, high-throughput TCR beta sequencing was used to judge whether each TCR beta V gene segment behaved as functional or pseudogenic. Both class I and class II loci were covered by HLA typing, at four-digit resolution. Rather than using new phenotypic data, the later analysis identified candidate immune exposures from TCR beta sequences and from how often those sequences occurred across donors. Using immunosequencing, the study profiled T cell repertoires from roughly 650 subjects and related those repertoires to cytomegalovirus serostatus. A separate validation cohort of roughly 130 different subjects was used in addition to the 666-subject first cohort. A later analysis re-analyzed previously published TCR beta repertoires from 660 or so donors and added high-resolution HLA genotyping to study TCR occurrence patterns. Typing coverage varied by locus: roughly 620-640 donors for A, B, C, DRB1 and DQB1; some 520 for DQA1; more than 600 for DPA1; around 490 for DPB1. The study aimed to test whether cataloging public T cell receptors could reveal signatures of past pathogen exposure. About 300 gigabases of sequencing data and around 85 million unique TCR sequences made up an early release that covered roughly 670 HLA-typed donors. In a later genetic analysis, genome-wide SNP genotypes for about 55% of the roughly 700 donors were used, and that subset was treated as a discovery cohort. Among roughly 400 genotyped donors of the cohort, an average of about 240,000 unique TCR beta nucleotide sequences was sequenced per donor, of which 15% to 20% were non-productive. Of the 398 genotyped donors, 75% to 85% were placed in the genetic ancestry cluster associated with self-reported Caucasian donors. The full study reports these points: A few of the identified cytomegalovirus-associated TCR beta chains were confirmed in vitro to be specific for cytomegalovirus antigens. Because counts were too low, seventeen rarely observed V segments, including chromosome 9 orphons, were excluded from the earlier analysis of 500 to 700 of the donors. An association between a missense DCLRE1C variant and V-gene and J-gene trimming of TCR beta chains was found in a later genetic analysis and replicated in an independent cohort. Compared with equally common non-associated chains, HLA-associated TCR beta chains in a later analysis were more clonally expanded and had lower generation probabilities. Cytomegalovirus status was reported to be diagnosed by the classifier with high specificity and sensitivity in both the original and validation cohorts. Roughly uniform sequencing depth across donors was assumed in presence/absence analyses, although this assumption may not hold. In a later analysis, 16,951 TCR beta sequences were associated with specific HLA alleles at a false discovery rate of 0.05. Compared with the approximately 670-donor mean, donors in an Asian-associated ancestry cluster had fewer N-insertions in productive TCRs, according to a later genetic analysis. A later analysis found that TCR association rates varied across HLA loci, with DRB1 alleles showing the most associated TCRs and HLA-C alleles the fewest. Most TCR sequences were observed very rarely across donors, whereas some public TCRs were present in many individuals. Correlated functional status among segregating V segments might reflect linkage disequilibrium, but an unknown experimental factor could not be ruled out. Strong co-occurrence of HLA alleles, especially DR and DQ, made assigning TCR associations to individual alleles difficult. A further reported finding was that TCR beta sequences accurately predicted the HLA-A and HLA-B alleles for most subjects in the first cohort. Several of the top co-occurrence clusters appeared to be linked to parvovirus B19, influenza, CMV and Epstein-Barr virus, according to a later analysis. In this cohort, only TCR beta chains were sequenced, and detectable features were limited by the absence of alpha or paired-chain data. Because HLA typing was missing for some donors at each locus, association tests included only the typed subset. A group of highly shared sequence variants was considered likely to be a technical artifact of the sequencing pipeline. An earlier analysis of approximately 570 of the donors showed that most TCR beta V segments appeared in productive rearrangements either about 87% or about 30% of the time, which broadly matched IMGT annotations. A total of fewer than 200 TCR beta chains were listed by the study as associated with cytomegalovirus. CMV serostatus was the only immune exposure information available for the cohort. According to a later analysis, most CMV-associated TCR beta chains appeared to be HLA-restricted, and the HLA associations seemed to be driven largely by CMV exposure. According to the authors, the approach could potentially be generalized to other disease states and immunological phenotypes.

The library was built by means of the immunoSEQ multiplex PCR assay. The multiplex PCR relied on a mix of 60 forward primers for TCR Vbeta segments and 13 reverse primers for TCR Jbeta segments. The CDR3 region of rearranged TCR beta genes was amplified from genomic DNA by a multiplex PCR assay. On the Illumina HiSeq System, the amplified TCR beta libraries were sequenced as 87-base-pair reads. As for how the authors treated the data: A later analysis counted 75 million to 100 million unique TCR beta chains across the 550 to 800 repertoires, and around 12 million of these chains were shared by at least two donors. Raw reads were error-corrected and collapsed into unique sequences by a nearest-neighbor algorithm in which closely related sequences were merged to remove PCR and sequencing errors. V, D and J gene segments were assigned by aligning CDR3 sequences to IMGT reference sequences. For a sequence to be retained, at least a six-nucleotide match to both a V gene segment and a J gene segment was required. Rearrangements were classified as productive when the CDR3 lacked stop codons and remained in frame with V and J, and all other rearrangements were classified as non-productive. Following IMGT convention, CDR3 was defined as the stretch from the second conserved V-encoded cysteine up to the conserved J-encoded phenylalanine. The earlier analysis of more than 450 of the donors excluded sequences that lacked an unambiguous match to a single V gene segment. In an earlier analysis of some 590 of the donors, a V segment was called functional when productive rearrangements were above 56.7%, and segregating when the standard deviation between donors exceeded 5%. A statistical classification framework was built to diagnose cytomegalovirus status from the catalog of TCR beta chain sequences. V and J gene assignment, in a later analysis, came from comparing TCR nucleotide sequences with IMGT/GENE-DB human TR gene sequences. Using the TCRdist pipeline, a later analysis assigned CDR3 sequences along with most-parsimonious VDJ recombination scenarios. In a later analysis, each TCR beta chain was defined by its CDR3 amino acid sequence together with its V-gene family, and reads lacking a unique V-gene family were excluded. In a later analysis, 450 to 600 highly shared, low-generation-probability nucleotide sequences were removed to address suspected cross-contamination and a sequencing artifact. A later analysis calculated a clonal expansion index for each public chain from normalized within-repertoire ranks of inferred template counts. Generation probabilities in a later analysis came from a VDJ recombination model fitted to out-of-frame rearrangements, and those results were checked against IGoR. Hypergeometric tests were used in a later analysis to score TCR-TCR, TCR-HLA and TCR-CMV co-occurrence, with a repertoire-size bias correction applied to the TCR pairs. A later analysis estimated false discovery rates by permuting HLA or CMV assignments 20 times. In a later analysis, co-occurring TCRs were grouped with DBSCAN, and TCRdist sequence similarity was added when clustering was performed within HLA-allele-positive subsets. Repertoires with fewer than 30,000 or more than 120,000 public chains, plus five repertoires with anomalous nucleotide sharing, were excluded from co-occurrence clustering. Not all clones reach the TCRdb copy of this immuneACCESS table, which keeps in-frame sequences only. Checked studies attribute under half of the gap to unresolved V genes and leave the rest unexplained. V and J calls and clone size are copied from that table; D and trimming were computed from the DNA. This sample is represented by under 250,000 clones; 78% of them were singletons. The leading ten clones occupy 0.4% to 0.6% of the sample.

Remarks on this clone: The clone's antigen remains unknown. The record has no base qualities; no much larger clone is one base away.

The cohort comprised around 690 healthy bone marrow donors. All cohort members were sampled while nominally healthy, although unrecorded immune exposures were likely present. The donor was CMV seronegative and was included in the group of about 350 seronegative cohort members. Each donor provided a peripheral blood sample, and peripheral blood mononuclear cells were used for TCR beta sequencing. The Qiagen DNeasy Blood Extraction Kit was used to extract genomic DNA from the blood cell samples. Sequences were obtained from PBMCs. The source is a boy aged 5 to 17 in good health and CMV-seronegative.

CDR3 reads: CATSRYSGIGNSPLHF. The bases read TGTGCCACCAGCAGATACTCCGGGATAGGTAATTCACCCCTCCACTTT. The V and J segments used are TRBV15 and TRBJ1-6, with the D gene call left open. V loses 2 bases of germline sequence and J loses 6 bases, and the interval between the two ends is 14 bases. The CDR3 contains 16 residues, cysteine and phenylalanine counted. Only the CDR3 part of the read is kept: 48 bases, read in frame from the first base. Via the germline V gene (reference sequence), CDR1 is LNHNV and CDR2 YYDKDF.